The 15 T cell receptor beta chains in this list originate from one sample, sequenced in a study of response to subunit inactivated influenza vaccine. MiXCR was run by TCRdb on the RT-PCR reads, yielding one entry per CDR3 protein. The profile shows over 650,000 distinct CDR3 sequences, 18% of them singletons. The specimen was PBMCs from blood, collected more than 4 days after vaccination. The receptors stem from a man aged 50-60 years who received an inactivated influenza vaccine.

This sequence joins TRBV28 and TRBJ2-1; 8 positions match TRBD2. Germline trimming cut 2 bases from V and 5 bases from J; bases unmatched to any gene: 14. CDR3 length: 18 amino acids. The germline V gene has CDR1 MDHEN and CDR2 SYDVKM. The CDR3 spells CASSLVALGGGIHNEQFF. CDR3 DNA: TGTGCCAGCAGTTTAGTCGCCCTCGGGGGGGGGATCCACAATGAGCAGTTCTTC.

This clonotype was recorded at least ten times. The rearrangement uses TRBV29-1 and TRBJ2-5; possible D gene TRBD1, 5 bases. This CDR3 spans 13 amino acids. The V gene's germline CDR1 is SQVTM and CDR2 ANQGSEA. Trimming shortened V by 7 bases and J by 5 bases, and 17 bases separated the two germline ends. The CDR3 is CSALRSHRETQYF. The CDR3 nucleotides are TGCAGCGCCCTAAGATCCCACAGGGAGACCCAGTACTTC.

This clonotype has only a few counts. The chain joins TRBV18 to TRBJ2-7, with TRBD2 identical over 11 bases. The CDR3 extends over 16 amino acids. With V trimmed by 1 base and J by 2 bases, 4 bases remained unmatched. Germline CDR1 is KGHSH and CDR2 is LQKENI. The CDR3 region is CASSPLQGLAAYEQYF. CDR3 bases: TGTGCCAGCTCACCACTTCAGGGACTAGCGGCCTACGAGCAGTACTTC. The whole variable domain, filled in from reference TRBV18 and TRBJ2-7, reads NAGVMQNPRHLVRRRGQEARLRCSPMKGHSHVYWYRQLPEEGLKFMVYLQKENIIDESGMPKERFSAEFPKEGPSILRIQQVVRGDSAAYFCASSPLQGLAAYEQYFGPGTRLTVT.

This clonotype showed up just a few times. The CDR3 sequence: CSARDLGGPQETQYF. The CDR3 DNA reads TGCAGTGCTAGAGACCTGGGAGGACCCCAAGAGACCCAGTACTTC. This sequence joins TRBV20-1 and TRBJ2-5, with D possibly TRBD2 on 6 matching bases. Germline CDR1 DFQATT, CDR2 SNEGSKA (reference sequence). V was clipped by 0 bases and J by 1 base, with 12 bases between them. The CDR3 spans 15 residues.

In its sample, this clonotype was seen once. This chain connects TRBV5-1 to TRBJ2-5, with 12 bases lining up with TRBD2. The CDR3 extends over 18 amino acids. Germline loops: CDR1 SGHRS, CDR2 YFSETQ. The J segment lost 5 bases and the V segment lost 4 bases, leaving 15 bases of the junction unmatched. DNA of the CDR3: TGCGCCAGCAGCCTTACTAGCGGGGGGCGAACCCTCCGGGAGACCCAGTACTTC. This translates into CASSLTSGGRTLRETQYF.

The gene calls are TRBV6-5 and TRBJ2-3, with D tentatively TRBD1 (6 bases). V was clipped by 2 bases and J by 4 bases, with 10 bases between them. The germline CDR1 and CDR2 sequences are MNHEY and SVGAGI. CDR3 length: 14 amino acids. CDR3 residues: CASSYGTHSDTQYF. The CDR3, as DNA: TGTGCCAGCAGTTACGGGACACATTCAGATACGCAGTATTTT.

The rearrangement uses TRBV27 and TRBJ2-4; D possibly corresponds to TRBD2 (5 bases). Trimming left V 8 bases short and J 8 bases short, with 19 bases between. CDR3 length: 14 residues. Germline lookup yields CDR1 MNHEY and CDR2 SMNVEV (reference sequence). CDR3 in DNA: TGTGCCAGCTCTCCGAGGGCCCCGAGGGACATTCAGTACTTC. It specifies CASSPRAPRDIQYF.

This clonotype turned up a few times. This chain connects TRBV4-2 to TRBJ1-1, with D hard to call. The ends were cut back, 0 bases at V and 1 base at J, with 9 bases in the middle. CDR3 length: 15 residues. The V gene's germline CDR1 is LGHNA and CDR2 YNFKEQ. Here the CDR3 DNA reads TGTGCCAGCAGCCAAGATTGGGCGGGGAACACTGAAGCTTTCTTT. It codes for CASSQDWAGNTEAFF.

This clonotype was picked up many times. The chain has TRBV12-3 or TRBV12-4 and TRBJ2-4, with D perhaps TRBD1 or TRBD2 (5 bases each). Trimming pared 4 bases from V and 1 base from J, leaving 8 bases between. CDR3 size: 14 residues. CDR3 DNA: TGTGCCAGCAGTTCCCGGGACGCCAAAAACATTCAGTACTTC. This encodes CASSSRDAKNIQYF.

The chain employs TRBV30 and TRBJ2-7; 9 nucleotides agree with TRBD1. Germline CDR1 is GTSNPN and CDR2 is SVGIG (reference sequence). The CDR3 consists of 12 residues. J lost 0 bases, V lost 8 bases, and 2 bases had no gene match. The chain's CDR3 is CARQGDSYEQYF. The CDR3 DNA reads as TGTGCCCGACAGGGGGACTCCTACGAGCAGTACTTC. Drawing the rest from reference TRBV30 and TRBJ2-7, the complete variable domain is SQTIHQWPATLVQPVGSPLSLECTVEGTSNPNLYWYRQAAGRGLQLLFYSVGIGQISSEVPQNLSASRPQDRQFILSSKKLLLSDSGFYLCARQGDSYEQYFGPGTRLTVT.

This clonotype has just a few counts. The chain recombines TRBV15 with TRBJ2-3; 8 bases map to TRBD2. The V gene end was trimmed by 2 bases and the J gene end by 0 bases; junction bases not matched to a gene: 7. The CDR3 loop spans 17 amino acids. Germline loops: CDR1 LNHNV, CDR2 YYDKDF (reference sequence). The CDR3 DNA follows: TGTGCCACCAGCAGAATCCCCCGGGGGGGGAGCACAGATACGCAGTATTTT. Its translation is CATSRIPRGGSTDTQYF.

The rearrangement joins TRBV7-2 to TRBJ2-5; possible D gene TRBD1, 6 bases. V lost 6 bases and J 7 bases, leaving 15 bases between the germline ends. Germline assignment: CDR1 SGHTA and CDR2 FQGNSA. This CDR3 spans 13 amino acids. The CDR3 reads CASRTSGAGTQYF. The CDR3 DNA sequence: TGTGCCAGCAGAACCTCAGGGGCCGGGACCCAGTACTTC.

This clonotype was found a few times. The rearrangement links TRBV18 to TRBJ2-2; D uncertain. The CDR3 is 18 residues long. Germline lookup yields CDR1 KGHSH and CDR2 LQKENI. V dropped 2 bases and J dropped 1 base, with 17 bases sitting between them. The chain's CDR3 is CASSPIGHSRMNTGELFF. The CDR3 DNA follows: TGTGCCAGCTCACCAATCGGGCACTCTCGTATGAACACCGGGGAGCTGTTTTTT.

This clonotype has a handful of counts. The chain is built from TRBV7-3 and TRBJ2-1; D is ambiguous. Trimming pared 2 bases from V and 1 base from J, leaving 12 bases between. The CDR3 is made up of 16 amino acids. Per the germline V gene, CDR1 is SGHTA and CDR2 is FQGTGA. Written as DNA, the CDR3 is TGTGCCAGCAGCTTATCTGGGCAGACATCCTACAATGAGCAGTTCTTC. It encodes CASSLSGQTSYNEQFF.

The chain uses TRBV20-1 and TRBJ2-5; perhaps D is TRBD1 or TRBD2 (5 bases each). V was cut by 5 bases and J by 3 bases, with 16 bases left in between. The germline gives CDR1 DFQATT, CDR2 SNEGSKA (reference sequence). This CDR3 is 14 amino acids long. The CDR3 DNA sequence: TGCAGTGCTTTAAGACGGGGACGTGAAGAGACCCAGTACTTC. This codes for CSALRRGREETQYF.